This T cell receptor beta chain derives from a study of T cell repertoires in cytomegalovirus infection. At the level of the study: Indications of both CMV infection and matching HLA type were provided by public TCR beta signatures.

This CDR3 has 14 amino acids. Germline lookup yields CDR1 MNHEY and CDR2 SMNVEV (reference sequence). V was pared by 7 bases and J by 3 bases, with 14 bases between. Study-wide findings and caveats: HLA-C-restricted CMV-specific TCR beta clonotypes were dominant in the ex vivo response.

Using its own MiXCR run on the reads, TCRdb lists one record per CDR3 protein. Of fewer than 550,000 distinct CDR3 sequences in the sample, 16% are singletons; the top ten hold under 30%. Comment on this clonotype: Its antigen remains unidentified.

This sequence originates from a human donor in good health (CMV status not recorded). Some clones in this sample may be carry-over from other donors' samples. The sample comprised CD8+ T cells from PBMCs. The chain is built from TRBV27 and TRBJ2-3; D is unclear. CDR3 loop: CASTRTGPTDTQYF. The CDR3 region has the DNA TGTGCCAGCACCCGAACCGGACCGACAGATACGCAGTATTTT.